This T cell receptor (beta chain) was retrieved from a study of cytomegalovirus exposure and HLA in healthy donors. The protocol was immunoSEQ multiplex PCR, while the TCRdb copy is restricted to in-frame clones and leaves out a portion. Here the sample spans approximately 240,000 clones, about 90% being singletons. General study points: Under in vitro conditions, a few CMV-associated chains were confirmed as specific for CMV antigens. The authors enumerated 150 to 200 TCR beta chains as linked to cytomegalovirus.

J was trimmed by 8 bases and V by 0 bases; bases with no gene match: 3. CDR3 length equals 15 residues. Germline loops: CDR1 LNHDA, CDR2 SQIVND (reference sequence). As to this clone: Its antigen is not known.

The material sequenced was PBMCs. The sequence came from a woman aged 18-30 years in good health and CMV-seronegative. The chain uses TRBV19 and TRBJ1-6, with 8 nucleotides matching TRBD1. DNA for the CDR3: TGTGCCAGTAGTATAGATTGGGGACAGGATTCACCCCTCCACTTT. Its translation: CASSIDWGQDSPLHF.